A selection of T cell receptor beta chains follows, all from one sample in a study of PD-1 blockade in classical Hodgkin lymphoma. Profiled with immunoSEQ multiplex PCR; TCRdb holds only in-frame clones, not every one. The table shows around 99,000 clones, with 80% to 90% occurring only once. The sample was peripheral blood mononuclear cells (PBMCs), taken before the second cycle of nivolumab. All receptors derive from a human donor with classical Hodgkin lymphoma. The CDR3 runs from the conserved cysteine through the conserved F or W. A D gene is named only where the DNA matches it firmly. Rows give clone size only sometimes, using once, few, many, or a class for an expanded clone.

v_call: TRBV5-4
d_call: TRBD1
j_call: TRBJ1-2
clone_size: -
cdr3_nt: TGTGCCAGCAGCCCACCTGGACAGGGTGACTCTGGCTACACCTTC
cdr3_aa: CASSPPGQGDSGYTF

v_call: TRBV9
d_call: -
j_call: TRBJ2-7
clone_size: -
cdr3_nt: TGTGCCAGCAGCGTAGGGGTAGGGTCAGTCTACGAGCAGTACTTC
cdr3_aa: CASSVGVGSVYEQYF

v_call: TRBV4-1
d_call: TRBD2
j_call: TRBJ2-1
clone_size: few
cdr3_nt: TGCGCCAGCAGCATCTCCGGGACTAGCGGGATGGATGAGCAGTTCTTC
cdr3_aa: CASSISGTSGMDEQFF

v_call: TRBV5-1
d_call: -
j_call: TRBJ2-1
clone_size: -
cdr3_nt: TGCGCCAGCAGCTTGGCACTCGACAATGAGCAGTTCTTC
cdr3_aa: CASSLALDNEQFF

v_call: TRBV10-3
d_call: -
j_call: TRBJ2-2
clone_size: -
cdr3_nt: TGTGCCATCAGTGAGTCGTCGGGGAACACCGGGGAGCTGTTTTTT
cdr3_aa: CAISESSGNTGELFF

v_call: TRBV15
d_call: -
j_call: TRBJ2-1
clone_size: -
cdr3_nt: TGTGCCACCAGCAAGACTAAATGGAGTGAGCAGTTCTTC
cdr3_aa: CATSKTKWSEQFF

v_call: TRBV7-3
d_call: -
j_call: TRBJ2-3
clone_size: once
cdr3_nt: TGTGCCAGCAGCTTGGGTGTGGTAACCACAGATACGCAGTATTTT
cdr3_aa: CASSLGVVTTDTQYF

v_call: TRBV29-1
d_call: TRBD2
j_call: TRBJ2-3
clone_size: -
cdr3_nt: TGCAGCGTTGTGCCTAGCGGGAGCACAGATACGCAGTATTTT
cdr3_aa: CSVVPSGSTDTQYF

v_call: TRBV19
d_call: -
j_call: TRBJ1-3
clone_size: -
cdr3_nt: TGTGCCAGTAGTATCCAGGGTGGTGACACCATATATTTT
cdr3_aa: CASSIQGGDTIYF

v_call: TRBV5-4
d_call: -
j_call: TRBJ2-1
clone_size: -
cdr3_nt: TGTGCCAGCAGCTCGGACAGAAACTCCTACAATGAGCAGTTCTTC
cdr3_aa: CASSSDRNSYNEQFF

v_call: TRBV2
d_call: -
j_call: TRBJ2-7
clone_size: -
cdr3_nt: TGTGCCAGCATCAAGTCGGGACTGGGGGAGCAGTACTTC
cdr3_aa: CASIKSGLGEQYF

v_call: TRBV7-8
d_call: -
j_call: TRBJ1-2
clone_size: -
cdr3_nt: TGTGCCAGCAGCGCGTATCGCAGCGGCTATGGCTACACCTTC
cdr3_aa: CASSAYRSGYGYTF

v_call: TRBV2
d_call: TRBD2
j_call: TRBJ2-2
clone_size: -
cdr3_nt: TGTGCCAGCAAGCGGGAGAACACCGGGGAGCTGTTTTTT
cdr3_aa: CASKRENTGELFF

v_call: TRBV5-1
d_call: -
j_call: TRBJ2-1
clone_size: -
cdr3_nt: TGCGCCAGCAGCTTGTCAGGGTCTCCCTCCTACAATGAGCAGTTCTTC
cdr3_aa: CASSLSGSPSYNEQFF

v_call: TRBV5-1
d_call: TRBD1
j_call: TRBJ1-2
clone_size: few
cdr3_nt: TGCGCCAGCAGCAGGGGTAGGGGGCTCTATGGCTACACCTTC
cdr3_aa: CASSRGRGLYGYTF

v_call: TRBV28
d_call: -
j_call: TRBJ2-7
clone_size: -
cdr3_nt: TGTGCCAGCAGTTCCCCCGGAACATACGAGCAGTACTTC
cdr3_aa: CASSSPGTYEQYF

v_call: TRBV30
d_call: -
j_call: TRBJ2-7
clone_size: once
cdr3_nt: TGTGCCTGGGCTTTGAGTGTGGGGTACGAGCAGTACTTC
cdr3_aa: CAWALSVGYEQYF

v_call: TRBV5-8
d_call: -
j_call: TRBJ2-1
clone_size: -
cdr3_nt: TGTGCCAGCAGCTGGGGGGTCAATGAGCAGTTCTTC
cdr3_aa: CASSWGVNEQFF

v_call: TRBV27
d_call: TRBD1
j_call: TRBJ1-5
clone_size: -
cdr3_nt: TGTGCCAGCAGTCCGCTTACAGGGGGAAATCAGCCCCAGCATTTT
cdr3_aa: CASSPLTGGNQPQHF

v_call: TRBV18
d_call: -
j_call: TRBJ1-1
clone_size: -
cdr3_nt: TGTGCCAGCTCCAACCGGAGGTCTCAGAACACTGAAGCTTTCTTT
cdr3_aa: CASSNRRSQNTEAFF

v_call: TRBV7-6
d_call: TRBD2
j_call: TRBJ2-1
clone_size: -
cdr3_nt: TGTGCCAGCAGCTTAGCCCCGTCATCTAGCGGCCTATACAATGAGCAGTTCTTC
cdr3_aa: CASSLAPSSSGLYNEQFF

v_call: TRBV7-2
d_call: -
j_call: TRBJ1-2
clone_size: -
cdr3_nt: TGTGCCAGCAGCTTAGGTCAGGACTATGGCTACACCTTC
cdr3_aa: CASSLGQDYGYTF

v_call: TRBV4-1
d_call: -
j_call: TRBJ2-3
clone_size: -
cdr3_nt: TGCGCCAGCAGCCCAACGACTGGTCCCGCTAGCACAGATACGCAGTATTTT
cdr3_aa: CASSPTTGPASTDTQYF

v_call: TRBV5-1
d_call: -
j_call: TRBJ1-1
clone_size: -
cdr3_nt: TGCGCCAGCAGGGGTACCATGAACACTGAAGCTTTCTTT
cdr3_aa: CASRGTMNTEAFF